This T cell receptor beta chain stems from a study of response to subunit inactivated influenza vaccine. Study observations and caveats: Authors suggested few new T cells are recruited by each seasonal influenza vaccination.

This clonotype was seen more than once but under ten times. The antigen is undetermined. TCRdb re-called the RT-PCR reads through MiXCR, storing one row per CDR3 protein. Here the sample spans about 580,000 distinct CDR3 sequences, roughly 15% being singletons. J was trimmed by 6 bases and V by 5 bases; bases with no gene match: 9. CDR3 length: 16 residues. The germline CDR1 and CDR2 sequences are SGHAT and FQNNGV. This clonotype was obtained from a man aged 45-65 years who received an inactivated influenza vaccine. Sequenced here: PBMCs from blood, sampled 11 to 12 days after vaccination. This chain links TRBV11-2 with TRBJ2-3; TRBD1 aligns across 12 bases. The CDR3 nucleotides are TGTGCCAGCAGCCGTTCCGGGACAGGGGGCTCGGATACGCAGTATTTT. It is translated as CASSRSGTGGSDTQYF.